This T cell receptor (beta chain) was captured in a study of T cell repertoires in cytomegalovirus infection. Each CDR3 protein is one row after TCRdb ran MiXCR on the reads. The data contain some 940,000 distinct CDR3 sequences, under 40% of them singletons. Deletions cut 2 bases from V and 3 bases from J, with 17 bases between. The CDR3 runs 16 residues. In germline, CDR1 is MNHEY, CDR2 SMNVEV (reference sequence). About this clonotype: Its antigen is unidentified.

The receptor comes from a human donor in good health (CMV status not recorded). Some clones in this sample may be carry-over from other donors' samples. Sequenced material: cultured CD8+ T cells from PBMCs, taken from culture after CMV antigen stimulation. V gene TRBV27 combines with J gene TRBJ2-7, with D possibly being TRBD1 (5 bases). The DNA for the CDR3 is TGTGCCAGCAGTTTAAAAGGCTTTCAAGGGGTCTACGAGCAGTACTTC. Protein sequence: CASSLKGFQGVYEQYF.